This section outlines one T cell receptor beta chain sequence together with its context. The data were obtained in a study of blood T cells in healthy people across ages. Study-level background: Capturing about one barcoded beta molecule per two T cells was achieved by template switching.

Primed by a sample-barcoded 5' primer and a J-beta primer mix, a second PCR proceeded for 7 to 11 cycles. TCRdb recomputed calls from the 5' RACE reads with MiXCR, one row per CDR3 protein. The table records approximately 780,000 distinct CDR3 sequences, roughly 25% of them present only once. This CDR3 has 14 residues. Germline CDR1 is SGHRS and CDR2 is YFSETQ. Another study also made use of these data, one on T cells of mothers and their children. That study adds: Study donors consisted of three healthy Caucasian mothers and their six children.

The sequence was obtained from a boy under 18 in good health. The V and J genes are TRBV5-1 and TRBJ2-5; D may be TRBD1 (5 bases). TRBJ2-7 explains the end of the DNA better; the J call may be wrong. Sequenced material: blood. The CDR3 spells CASSLQVAPYEQYF. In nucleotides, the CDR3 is TGCGCCAGCAGCTTACAGGTCGCTCCCTACGAGCAGTACTTC.